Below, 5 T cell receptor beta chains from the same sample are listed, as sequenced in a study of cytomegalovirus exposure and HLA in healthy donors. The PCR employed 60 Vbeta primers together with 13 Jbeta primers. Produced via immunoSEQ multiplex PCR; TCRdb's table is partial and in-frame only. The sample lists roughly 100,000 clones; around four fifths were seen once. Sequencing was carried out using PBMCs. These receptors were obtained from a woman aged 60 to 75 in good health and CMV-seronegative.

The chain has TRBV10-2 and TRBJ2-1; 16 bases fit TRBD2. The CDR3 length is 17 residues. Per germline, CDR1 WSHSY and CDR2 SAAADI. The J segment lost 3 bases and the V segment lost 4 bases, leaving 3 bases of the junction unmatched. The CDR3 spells CASSGGTSGRDYNEQFF. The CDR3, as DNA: TGCGCCAGCAGTGGGGGGACTAGCGGGAGGGACTACAATGAGCAGTTCTTC.

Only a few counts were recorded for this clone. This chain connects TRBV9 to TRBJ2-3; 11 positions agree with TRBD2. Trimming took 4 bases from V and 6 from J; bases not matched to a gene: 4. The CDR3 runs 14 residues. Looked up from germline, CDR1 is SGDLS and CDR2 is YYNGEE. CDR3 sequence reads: CASSMRTSGDTQYF. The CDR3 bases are TGTGCCAGCAGCATGCGGACTAGCGGGGATACGCAGTATTTT. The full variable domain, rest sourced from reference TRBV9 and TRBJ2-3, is DSGVTQTPKHLITATGQRVTLRCSPRSGDLSVYWYQQSLDQGLQFLIQYYNGEERAKGNILERFSAQQFPDLHSELNLSSLELGDSALYFCASSMRTSGDTQYFGPGTRLTVL.

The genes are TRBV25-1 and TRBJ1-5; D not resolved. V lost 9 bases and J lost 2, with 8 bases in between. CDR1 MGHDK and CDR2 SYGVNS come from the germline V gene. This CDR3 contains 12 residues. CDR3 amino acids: CASRSGNQPQHF. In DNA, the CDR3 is TGTGCCAGTCGCTCGGGCAATCAGCCCCAGCATTTT. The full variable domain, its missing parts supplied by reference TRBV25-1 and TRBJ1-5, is EADIYQTPRYLVIGTGKKITLECSQTMGHDKMYWYQQDPGMELHLIHYSYGVNSTEKGDLSSESTVSRIRTEHFPLTLESARPSHTSQYLCASRSGNQPQHFGDGTRLSIL.

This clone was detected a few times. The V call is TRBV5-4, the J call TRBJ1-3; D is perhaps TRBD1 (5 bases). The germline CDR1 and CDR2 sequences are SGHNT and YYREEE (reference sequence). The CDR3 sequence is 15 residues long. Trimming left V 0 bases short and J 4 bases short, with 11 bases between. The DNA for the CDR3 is TGTGCCAGCAGCTTGGGCGGGACGTCGGGAAACACCATATATTTT. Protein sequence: CASSLGGTSGNTIYF.

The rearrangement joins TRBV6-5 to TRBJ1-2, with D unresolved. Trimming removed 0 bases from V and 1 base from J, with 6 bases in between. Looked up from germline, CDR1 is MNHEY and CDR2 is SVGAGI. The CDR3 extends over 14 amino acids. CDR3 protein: CASSYSRGNYGYTF. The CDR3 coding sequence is TGTGCCAGCAGTTACTCGAGAGGTAACTATGGCTACACCTTC.